The clone carrying this T cell receptor beta chain was seen ten or more times. CDR3 size: 13 residues. Trimming removed 4 bases from V and 5 bases from J, with 12 bases in between. CDR1 and CDR2 (germline): SGHAT, FQNNGV. This record belongs to a study of naive and memory T cell subsets. Whole-blood samples were under 3 ml of peripheral blood from healthy adult volunteers. For blood and skin samples, reverse transcription used TCR alpha and beta constant primers. Via MiXCR, TCRdb re-called the 5' RACE reads, giving one row per CDR3 protein. This table holds approximately 27,000 distinct CDR3 sequences, roughly a quarter found once.

The sequence was collected from a female donor in good health. The V call is TRBV11-2, the J call TRBJ2-7; D unresolved. The CDR3 spells CASSSDGSDEQYF. CDR3 coding DNA: TGTGCCAGCAGCTCCGACGGATCTGACGAGCAGTACTTC.